This entry lists 26 T cell receptor beta chains sequenced from one sample in a study of blood T cell repertoires in COVID-19. The table came from immunoSEQ multiplex PCR; TCRdb's copy has only in-frame clones and leaves some out. This table has some 190,000 clones, roughly 84% appearing once. Sequencing was done on a sample of PBMCs or T cells enriched from blood (not recorded which). The receptors were gathered from a woman aged 30 to 39 who had recovered from COVID-19.

The V and J genes are TRBV9 and TRBJ2-5; 14 bases fit TRBD2. The CDR3 totals 19 residues. Trimming took 3 bases from V and 4 from J; bases not matched to a gene: 14. The germline gives CDR1 SGDLS, CDR2 YYNGEE. This CDR3 reads CASSGTPGLAGAGRETQYF. The CDR3 DNA is TGTGCCAGCAGCGGAACGCCGGGACTAGCGGGGGCAGGTCGAGAGACCCAGTACTTC.

This chain joins TRBV6-1 and TRBJ1-5; no clear D. Between the trimmed V and J ends, which lost 0 bases and 1 base, there was a span of 10 bases. Germline values: CDR1 MNHNS, CDR2 SASEGT. CDR3 length: 16 amino acids. CDR3 nucleotides: TGTGCCAGCAGTGAAGCGTCTAGGAGCAGCAATCAGCCCCAGCATTTT. The encoded protein is CASSEASRSSNQPQHF.

V and J are TRBV5-1 and TRBJ1-2; D is perhaps TRBD1 (5 bases). Germline-derived CDR1 and CDR2 are SGHRS and YFSETQ. The CDR3 runs 14 residues. Trimming took 0 bases from V and 3 from J, leaving 9 bases between them. CDR3 amino acids: CASSLVVRDYGYTF. The CDR3, as DNA: TGCGCCAGCAGCTTGGTTGTCAGGGACTATGGCTACACCTTC.

The rearrangement links TRBV18 to TRBJ2-7, with 12 bases identical to TRBD1. Germline V gene sequence: CDR1 KGHSH, CDR2 LQKENI. The CDR3 is 14 residues long. V gave up 4 bases and J gave up 5 bases; unmatched junction bases: 3. CDR3 DNA: TGTGCCAGCTCACAGGGGACAGGGGGCAACGAGCAGTACTTC. Encoded protein: CASSQGTGGNEQYF.

This chain uses TRBV18 with TRBJ1-4, with TRBD1 identical over 8 bases. CDR3 length: 17 residues. J was trimmed by 4 bases and V by 2 bases; bases with no gene match: 9. Germline assignment: CDR1 KGHSH and CDR2 LQKENI. The CDR3 spells CASSPTARDRGNEKLFF. The CDR3 nucleotides are TGTGCCAGCTCACCAACCGCCAGAGACAGGGGTAATGAAAAACTGTTTTTT.

This clone was counted once. The chain couples TRBV27 to TRBJ1-4, with a possible D match to TRBD1 (6 bases). Germline CDR1 MNHEY, CDR2 SMNVEV (reference sequence). The length of the CDR3 is 16 residues. The V gene lost 2 bases and the J gene lost 8 bases, with 18 bases spanning the gap. The CDR3 reads CASSLTRDTGNEKLFF. The CDR3 region has the DNA TGTGCCAGCAGTTTAACTCGGGACACAGGAAACGAAAAACTGTTTTTT.

The table lists this clone with a count of one. This chain joins TRBV18 and TRBJ2-1, with 9 positions matching TRBD1. The V gene's germline CDR1 is KGHSH and CDR2 LQKENI. This CDR3 has 15 residues. After removal of 6 bases from V and 6 bases from J, the junction contained 9 bases not matched to a gene. The CDR3 protein is CASSVGQGFGNEQFF. CDR3 coding DNA: TGTGCCAGCTCCGTGGGACAGGGCTTTGGCAATGAGCAGTTCTTC.

The chain employs TRBV18 and TRBJ1-2; D perhaps matches TRBD1 (5 bases). V was pared by 6 bases and J by 8 bases, with 13 bases between. CDR1 and CDR2 from the germline V gene are KGHSH and LQKENI. CDR3 length: 12 amino acids. The CDR3 spells CASSRTIQGYTF. The CDR3 nucleotides read TGTGCCAGCTCCAGGACAATTCAGGGCTACACCTTC.

This chain connects TRBV19 to TRBJ1-1; 9 bases line up with TRBD1. The germline CDR1 and CDR2 sequences are LNHDA and SQIVND (reference sequence). After removal of 3 bases from V and 1 base from J, the junction contained 3 bases not matched to a gene. The CDR3 is made up of 15 amino acids. The DNA for the CDR3 is TGTGCCAGTAGTATTGAGGACAGGGGGAACACTGAAGCTTTCTTT. This sequence encodes CASSIEDRGNTEAFF.

The chain is built from TRBV18 and TRBJ2-1; no clear D gene. CDR1 and CDR2 (germline): KGHSH, LQKENI. The CDR3 totals 14 residues. Trimming removed 6 bases from V and 5 bases from J, with 14 bases in between. In DNA form, the CDR3 reads TGTGCCAGCTCGTTACTAACCTGGGACAATGAGCAGTTCTTC. Translated, it gives CASSLLTWDNEQFF.

The rearrangement uses TRBV7-9 and TRBJ2-1; 9 bases fit TRBD2. The CDR3 extends over 16 amino acids. The J segment lost 4 bases and the V segment lost 5 bases, leaving 9 bases of the junction unmatched. From germline, CDR1 is SEHNR and CDR2 FQNEAQ (reference sequence). In DNA, the CDR3 is TGTGCCAGCAGCCAATTCAAGCGGGGGGCGTACAATGAGCAGTTCTTC. Protein product: CASSQFKRGAYNEQFF.

This clone turned up a few times. This chain links TRBV28 with TRBJ1-3; tentatively, D is TRBD1 (5 bases). Trimming shortened V by 5 bases and J by 6 bases, and 14 bases separated the two germline ends. Germline CDR1 and CDR2: MDHEN and SYDVKM. The CDR3 loop spans 14 amino acids. The CDR3 DNA is TGTGCCAGCAGTACCCCACTGACAGTAAACACCATATATTTT. Protein product: CASSTPLTVNTIYF.

The chain links TRBV7-2 to TRBJ2-1; D not certain. V was pared by 1 base and J by 0 bases, with 13 bases between. The CDR3 is 17 residues long. In germline, CDR1 is SGHTA, CDR2 FQGNSA. The CDR3 spells CASSLDVWASSYNEQFF. The CDR3 DNA reads as TGTGCCAGCAGCTTAGATGTGTGGGCGAGCTCCTACAATGAGCAGTTCTTC.

V is TRBV9 and J is TRBJ2-1, with unresolved D. Germline lookup yields CDR1 SGDLS and CDR2 YYNGEE. The CDR3 sequence is 13 residues long. V was cut by 0 bases and J by 5 bases, with 6 bases left in between. For the CDR3, the DNA is TGTGCCAGCAGCGTAGGTTCTAACAATGAGCAGTTCTTC. It yields the protein CASSVGSNNEQFF.

The rearrangement joins TRBV5-1 to TRBJ1-2, with D unclear. Trimming removed 2 bases at V and 3 bases at J, with 8 bases between. In germline, CDR1 is SGHRS, CDR2 YFSETQ. The CDR3 contains 13 residues. CDR3 in amino acids: CASSLTADYGYTF. The CDR3, as DNA: TGCGCCAGCAGCTTAACAGCGGACTATGGCTACACCTTC.

The genes are TRBV6-5 and TRBJ1-1; no firm D call. This CDR3 has 13 residues. Germline CDR1 reads MNHEY; CDR2 reads SVGAGI. V lost 10 bases to trimming and J lost 4 bases, with 16 bases between them. The CDR3 DNA reads as TGTGCCACCACACGAGGTATGAGCACTGAAGCTTTCTTT. Encoded protein: CATTRGMSTEAFF.

The chain recombines TRBV2 with TRBJ2-1; perhaps TRBD2 as D (6 bases). Germline values: CDR1 SNHLY, CDR2 FYNNEI. The CDR3 spans 15 residues. V shed 4 bases and J shed 3 bases, with 13 bases lying between them. CDR3: CASSGNGGRYNEQFF. The CDR3 bases are TGTGCCAGCAGTGGGAACGGGGGTCGCTACAATGAGCAGTTCTTC.

This clone was recorded once. V and J are TRBV11-3 and TRBJ2-2, with 12 positions matching TRBD2. Germline V gene lookup returns CDR1 SGHNT and CDR2 YENEEA. The J segment lost 5 bases and the V segment lost 1 base, leaving 5 bases of the junction unmatched. CDR3 length: 17 amino acids. The chain's CDR3 is CASSLVTTSGRTGELFF. Written as DNA, the CDR3 is TGTGCCAGCAGCTTAGTTACGACTAGCGGGAGAACCGGGGAGCTGTTTTTT.

This chain uses TRBV5-1 with TRBJ2-5, with D uncertain. Germline CDR1 and CDR2: SGHRS and YFSETQ. The CDR3 is 13 residues long. The V gene lost 6 bases and the J gene lost 3 bases, with 12 bases spanning the gap. CDR3 DNA: TGCGCCAGCACTTTAGCTATTAAAGAGACCCAGTACTTC. Its protein product is CASTLAIKETQYF.

The CDR3 loop reads CASSWARDRSTDTQYF. The CDR3, as DNA: TGTGCCAGCAGCTGGGCCCGGGACAGAAGCACAGATACGCAGTATTTT. The genes are TRBV5-4 and TRBJ2-3, with TRBD1 matching 7 bases. The CDR3 runs to 16 residues. From germline, CDR1 is SGHNT and CDR2 YYREEE (reference sequence). The junction had 7 bases not matched to a gene; V was cut back by 3 bases and J by 0 bases.

The J gene is TRBJ2-7, the V gene TRBV7-9, with TRBD1 matching over 7 bases. Germline lookup yields CDR1 SEHNR and CDR2 FQNEAQ (reference sequence). The CDR3 runs to 12 residues. V was clipped by 7 bases and J by 2 bases; unmatched bases: 2. CDR3 region: CASKGATYEQYF. Written as DNA, the CDR3 is TGTGCCAGCAAGGGGGCTACCTACGAGCAGTACTTC.

The chain joins TRBV28 to TRBJ1-1; 8 bases agree with TRBD1. There are 17 residues in the CDR3. J lost 3 bases, V lost 2 bases, and 11 bases had no gene match. From germline, CDR1 is MDHEN and CDR2 SYDVKM. The CDR3 sequence is CASSLPNRQGPHTEAFF. CDR3 bases: TGTGCCAGCAGTTTACCGAACCGACAGGGGCCACACACTGAAGCTTTCTTT. The full variable domain, in which reference TRBV28 and TRBJ1-1 provide the parts outside the CDR3, is DVKVTQSSRYLVKRTGEKVFLECVQDMDHENMFWYRQDPGLGLRLIYFSYDVKMKEKGDIPEGYSVSREKKERFSLILESASTNQTSMYLCASSLPNRQGPHTEAFFGQGTRLTVV.

This chain connects TRBV5-1 to TRBJ2-5, with no clear D. Germline V gene data show CDR1 as SGHRS and CDR2 as YFSETQ. The CDR3 is 13 residues long. V lost 0 bases and J 2 bases, leaving 5 bases between the germline ends. The CDR3 protein is CASSLVQQETQYF. The CDR3 DNA reads as TGCGCCAGCAGCTTGGTACAGCAAGAGACCCAGTACTTC.

The V gene is TRBV19, the J gene TRBJ2-2; D perhaps matches TRBD2 (6 bases). Germline CDR1 reads LNHDA; CDR2 reads SQIVND (reference sequence). The CDR3 covers 16 residues. The V and J ends lost 3 bases and 0 bases respectively, with 11 bases between them. Written as DNA, the CDR3 is TGTGCCAGTAGTATGGTTGGAGGGTCGAACACCGGGGAGCTGTTTTTT. Its protein product is CASSMVGGSNTGELFF.

The V gene is TRBV18, the J gene TRBJ1-2; a possible D gene is TRBD1 (6 bases). In germline, CDR1 is KGHSH, CDR2 LQKENI. The V and J ends lost 3 bases and 4 bases respectively, with 12 bases between them. The CDR3 covers 14 residues. The CDR3 reads CASSPGQGTYGYTF. DNA for the CDR3: TGTGCCAGCTCACCCGGCCAGGGGACCTATGGCTACACCTTC.

The chain carries TRBV2 and TRBJ2-2, with a possible D match to TRBD2 (7 bases). This CDR3 is 14 amino acids long. V was cut by 6 bases and J by 9 bases, with 17 bases left in between. Germline V CDR1 and CDR2: SNHLY, FYNNEI. The CDR3 loop reads CASRDRGGERELFF. CDR3 coding DNA: TGTGCCAGCAGAGATAGAGGGGGGGAAAGGGAGCTGTTTTTT.